The rows below give T cell receptor beta chains drawn from one sample of a study of shared clonotypes between healthy human individuals. TCRdb's copy holds only in-frame clones and misses some; the assay was immunoSEQ multiplex PCR. The sample holds around 1.1 million clones, approximately 75% seen once. Sequencing used memory CD4+ T cells from PBMCs. The receptors were gathered from a young man in good health. Some clones in this sample may be carry-over from other donors' samples. Both conserved end residues are part of each CDR3. Fields, in order: V gene, J gene, D gene, clone size, CDR3 protein, CDR3 DNA. A D gene is named only where the DNA matches it firmly. Clone sizes are given selectively: once, few, many, or a class where the clone is expanded.

TRBV7-9,TRBJ1-2,-,-,CASSLSYPTYGYTF,TGTGCCAGCAGCTTATCTTACCCCACGTATGGCTACACCTTC
TRBV7-2,TRBJ2-7,TRBD2,few,CASSGTSGRSYEQYF,TGTGCCAGCAGCGGGACTAGCGGGAGATCTTACGAGCAGTACTTC
TRBV6-5,TRBJ1-4,-,-,CASSPGPGELFF,TGTGCCAGCAGCCCCGGGCCCGGCGAACTGTTTTTT
TRBV29-1,TRBJ2-3,-,-,CSVIQGPTDTQYF,TGCAGCGTCATACAGGGTCCCACAGATACGCAGTATTTT
TRBV30,TRBJ2-7,-,many,CAFGGFEQYF,TGTGCCTTTGGGGGGTTCGAGCAGTACTTC
TRBV7-9,TRBJ2-7,TRBD2,many,CASSLGLTSAYSYEQYF,TGTGCCAGCAGCTTAGGGCTGACTAGCGCGTACTCCTACGAGCAGTACTTC
TRBV7-2,TRBJ2-3,TRBD2,-,CASSITGTIPTDTQYF,TGTGCCAGCAGTATCACCGGGACTATTCCCACAGATACGCAGTATTTT
TRBV27,TRBJ1-2,-,-,CASSLIWGGHPSNYGYTF,TGTGCCAGCAGTTTAATCTGGGGAGGACACCCGTCTAACTATGGCTACACCTTC
TRBV29-1,TRBJ1-1,TRBD1,few,CSAAGQWNTEAFF,TGCAGCGCCGCGGGACAGTGGAACACTGAAGCTTTCTTT
TRBV5-1,TRBJ2-2,-,-,CASSLGGGHGAGELFF,TGCGCCAGCAGCCTAGGTGGGGGACACGGCGCCGGGGAGCTGTTTTTT
TRBV2,TRBJ2-1,TRBD2,-,CASSPTPGGHNEQFF,TGTGCCAGCAGTCCGACGCCGGGAGGTCACAATGAGCAGTTCTTC
TRBV6-6,TRBJ1-1,-,-,CASSYLIRLVNTEAFF,TGTGCCAGCAGTTATCTGATCCGATTGGTGAACACTGAAGCTTTCTTT
TRBV2,TRBJ1-4,-,-,CASSEGRRAGAEKLFF,TGTGCCAGCAGTGAAGGGAGAAGGGCAGGGGCTGAAAAACTGTTTTTT
TRBV7-9,TRBJ2-3,-,-,CASVSTDTQYF,TGTGCCAGTGTGAGCACAGATACGCAGTATTTT
TRBV12-5,TRBJ1-3,-,-,CASGLVLPGVGNTIYF,TGTGCTAGTGGTTTGGTACTCCCAGGAGTAGGAAACACCATATATTTT
TRBV7-9,TRBJ1-1,-,-,CASSLNTGNTEAFF,TGTGCCAGCAGCTTAAACACGGGGAACACTGAAGCTTTCTTT
TRBV15,TRBJ1-3,TRBD1,few,CATSRVGGLLSGNTIYF,TGTGCCACCAGCAGAGTAGGGGGCCTCCTCTCTGGAAACACCATATATTTT
TRBV7-3,TRBJ2-7,TRBD1,-,CASSSTGGDEQYF,TGTGCCAGCAGCTCAACAGGGGGCGACGAGCAGTACTTC
TRBV27,TRBJ1-6,TRBD1,-,CASKGTDYNSPLHF,TGTGCTTCAAAAGGGACAGACTATAATTCACCCCTCCACTTT
TRBV28,TRBJ2-5,TRBD1,-,CASSPRDRGQETQYF,TGTGCCAGCAGTCCGAGGGACAGGGGGCAAGAGACCCAGTACTTC
TRBV5-1,TRBJ2-1,TRBD2,-,CASMGLAGAPGNEQFF,TGCGCCAGCATGGGTCTAGCGGGAGCCCCGGGGAATGAGCAGTTCTTC
TRBV4-1,TRBJ2-2,-,-,CASSPSTVPTGELFF,TGCGCCAGCAGCCCCTCGACAGTGCCGACCGGGGAGCTGTTTTTT
TRBV9,TRBJ2-3,TRBD2,-,CASSGGTSVRTDTQYF,TGTGCCAGCAGCGGGGGGACTAGCGTTCGTACAGATACGCAGTATTTT